This is a list of T cell receptor beta chains from one sample in a study of control samples from healthy donors and cancer patients. Sequencing was performed with immunoSEQ multiplex PCR; in TCRdb, only in-frame clones are kept and a portion is missing. The sample contains about 130,000 clones, over 85% of which appear only once. Sequenced: blood. Receptors were obtained from a man aged 25-45 years in good health. Both conserved end residues are part of each CDR3. D genes are given only for firm matches. The size entry is marked missing in some rows and otherwise reads once, few, many or a size class.

V gene	J gene	D gene	clone size	CDR3 length	CDR3 DNA	CDR3 protein
TRBV6-5	TRBJ2-7	.	.	15	TGTGCCAGCAGTTCCCCAATAGACGGAAACCACGAGCAGTACTTC	CASSSPIDGNHEQYF
TRBV7-9	TRBJ1-2	TRBD1	few	15	TGTGCCAGCAGCCCTCGGACAGGGGTGGGCTATGGCTACACCTTC	CASSPRTGVGYGYTF
TRBV30	TRBJ1-2	.	.	11	TGTGCCTGGGACTACAGGGTCGGCTACACCTTC	CAWDYRVGYTF
TRBV7-7	TRBJ1-2	TRBD1	.	16	TGTGCTAGCAGCTCCCGAACGGACAGGCCACCCTATGGCTACACCTTC	CASSSRTDRPPYGYTF
TRBV25-1	TRBJ2-7	.	once	14	TGTGCCAGCGGGAAGGGAAGGGGTTCGGACGAGCAGTACTTC	CASGKGRGSDEQYF
TRBV6-4	TRBJ1-5	.	.	17	TGTGCCAGCAGTGAAATAATTGTCGCTTTTGGCGATCAGCCCCAGCATTTT	CASSEIIVAFGDQPQHF
TRBV11-2	TRBJ2-3	.	.	13	TGTGCCAGCAGTCTCATAAAGGAAGATACGCAGTATTTT	CASSLIKEDTQYF
TRBV7-2	TRBJ1-1	.	.	17	TGTGCCAGCAGCTTAGATTCCGCCTGGCAGGGATACACTGAAGCTTTCTTT	CASSLDSAWQGYTEAFF
TRBV28	TRBJ1-1	.	once	12	TGTGCCAGCAGTTCAGGGGACACTGAAGCTTTCTTT	CASSSGDTEAFF
TRBV27	TRBJ1-1	.	.	13	TGTGCCAGCAGTTTATTGGGTTACACTGAAGCTTTCTTT	CASSLLGYTEAFF
TRBV27	TRBJ1-4	.	.	15	TGTGCCAGCAGTAGGGCCGGGTCAACTAATGAAAAACTGTTTTTT	CASSRAGSTNEKLFF
TRBV2	TRBJ1-1	TRBD1	.	15	TGTGCCAGCTCCCCCGGGACAGGGGGACTCGAAAAAGCTTTCTTT	CASSPGTGGLEKAFF
TRBV6-1	TRBJ1-1	.	.	16	TGTGCCAGCAGTGATCCGGAAGGTAGTTATAACACTGAAGCTTTCTTT	CASSDPEGSYNTEAFF
TRBV21-1	TRBJ1-1	.	.	24	TGTGCCAGCAGCACACAAGTTGACAGGGTGGGGGATGCGTACCCCGTGGCCCGGAACACTGAAGCTTTCTTT	CASSTQVDRVGDAYPVARNTEAFF
TRBV27	TRBJ2-7	.	once	12	TGTGCCAGCAGTTCCCACCCCTACGAGCAGTACTTC	CASSSHPYEQYF
TRBV30	TRBJ2-7	TRBD1	.	15	TGTGCCTGGAATGGACAGGGTAGTTCGTACAACGAGCAGTACTTC	CAWNGQGSSYNEQYF
TRBV15	TRBJ1-4	.	.	16	TGTGCCACCAGCAGAGACGGGGGGCAGGAGAAAGAAAAACTGTTTTTT	CATSRDGGQEKEKLFF
TRBV6-5	TRBJ2-7	TRBD2	.	15	TGTGCCAGCAGATCGGGACTAGCGGGGGCTTACGAGCAGTACTTC	CASRSGLAGAYEQYF
TRBV29-1	TRBJ1-2	TRBD1	.	16	TGCAGCGCCGATGGAGGGCAGGGGGCGTCTAACTATGGCTACACCTTC	CSADGGQGASNYGYTF
TRBV9	TRBJ1-1	.	.	15	TGTGCCAGGCCAGGGATAGTGGGATGGAACACTGAAGCTTTCTTT	CARPGIVGWNTEAFF
TRBV4-3	TRBJ1-2	.	.	14	TGCGCCAGCAGCCAAGATTCCCGGAACTATGGCTACACCTTC	CASSQDSRNYGYTF
TRBV12-3/TRBV12-4	TRBJ1-4	.	.	11	TGTGCCAGCAGTAGCAATGAAAAACTGTTTTTT	CASSSNEKLFF
TRBV28	TRBJ2-3	TRBD1	.	15	TGTGCCAGCAGTTTCACGACAGGGCGGTCGGATACGCAGTATTTT	CASSFTTGRSDTQYF
TRBV7-9	TRBJ1-3	.	.	17	TGTGCCAGCAGCTTAGTATTTTTCGACAGCTCTGGAAACACCATATATTTT	CASSLVFFDSSGNTIYF
TRBV9	TRBJ1-1	.	.	14	TGTGCCAGCAGCCCCGGGGGGGGAGGCACTGAAGCTTTCTTT	CASSPGGGGTEAFF
TRBV24-1	TRBJ1-2	.	.	13	TGTGCCACCAGTGATTTTGGGGGAGTCGGCTACACCTTC	CATSDFGGVGYTF
TRBV7-8	TRBJ2-1	TRBD2	.	17	TGTGCCAGCAGCTTACAGCGGGGGCCCAGCTCCTACAATGAGCAGTTCTTC	CASSLQRGPSSYNEQFF
TRBV27	TRBJ2-1	.	.	14	TGTGCCAGCAGTATTTCCACAGGGTCGGAGGAGCAGTTCTTC	CASSISTGSEEQFF